The rows below give T cell receptor beta chains drawn from one sample of a study of cytomegalovirus exposure and HLA in healthy donors. Profiled with immunoSEQ multiplex PCR; TCRdb holds only in-frame clones, not every one. The data contain approximately 120,000 clones, around 80% of them singletons. The specimen sequenced was PBMCs. These receptors were collected from a female donor in good health and CMV-seronegative. CDR3s include the opening cysteine and the closing phenylalanine or tryptophan. D genes are given only for firm matches. The size field is filled for only some rows; it gives once, few, many or a size class.

d_gene	v_gene	j_gene	abundance	CDR3aa
TRBD1	TRBV19	TRBJ2-3	few	CASTSGGNTDTQYF
-	TRBV25-1	TRBJ1-2	-	CASSGGTSRGYTF
-	TRBV7-3	TRBJ1-2	few	CASSLHQGNYGYTF
TRBD2	TRBV2	TRBJ2-1	-	CASTRTGLAGNEQFF
-	TRBV7-9	TRBJ2-1	-	CASSLFGERDEQFF
TRBD2	TRBV5-4	TRBJ2-1	once	CASSLAPTSGSSYNEQFF
-	TRBV7-3	TRBJ1-1	few	CASSLQSNTEAFF
-	TRBV30	TRBJ2-2	-	CAWSSHSTGELFF
-	TRBV20-1	TRBJ2-5	once	CSVSQAETQYF
-	TRBV14	TRBJ1-2	-	CASSQARAGGYTF
-	TRBV9	TRBJ2-1	-	CASSFGSGNEQFF
-	TRBV2	TRBJ1-2	once	CASRGARMGGYTF
TRBD1	TRBV5-4	TRBJ1-2	-	CASSSDRGRTYGYTF
TRBD1	TRBV6-6	TRBJ2-1	few	CASSYSATGGGNEQFF
TRBD2	TRBV7-3	TRBJ2-1	-	CASSSYSGSSYNEQFF
-	TRBV27	TRBJ1-2	-	CASSSPTQVHYGYTF